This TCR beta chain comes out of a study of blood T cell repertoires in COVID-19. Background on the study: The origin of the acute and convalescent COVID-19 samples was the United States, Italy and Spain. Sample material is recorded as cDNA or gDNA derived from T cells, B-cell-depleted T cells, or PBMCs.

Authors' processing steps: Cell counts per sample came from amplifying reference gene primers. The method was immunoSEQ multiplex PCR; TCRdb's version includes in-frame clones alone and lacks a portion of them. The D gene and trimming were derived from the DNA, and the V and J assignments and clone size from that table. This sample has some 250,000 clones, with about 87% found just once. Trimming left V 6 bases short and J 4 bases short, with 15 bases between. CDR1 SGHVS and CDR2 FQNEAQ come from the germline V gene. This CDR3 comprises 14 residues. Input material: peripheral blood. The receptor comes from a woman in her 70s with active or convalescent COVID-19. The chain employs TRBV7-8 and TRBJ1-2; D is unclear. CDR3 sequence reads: CASSSGVRSYGYTF. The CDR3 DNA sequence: TGTGCCAGCAGTTCCGGGGTTCGAAGCTATGGCTACACCTTC.